A single sample is the source of the 29 T cell receptor beta chains below, sequenced in a study of T cell responses to AZD1222 COVID-19 vaccine. Here immunoSEQ multiplex PCR was the method, and the copy in TCRdb shows in-frame clones only, minus some. The sample shows 120,000 to 150,000 clones, roughly four fifths of them seen only once. The source material was peripheral blood, sampled on day 0 of MenACWY control vaccination. The receptors come from an adult in good health.

The chain uses TRBV27 and TRBJ1-6, with 8 positions matching TRBD1. The CDR3 is made up of 15 amino acids. Germline lookup yields CDR1 MNHEY and CDR2 SMNVEV (reference sequence). The ends lost 3 bases at V and 6 bases at J; junction bases unmatched: 4. The CDR3: CASSFGQGSNSPLHF. Here the CDR3 DNA reads TGTGCCAGCAGTTTCGGACAGGGTAGTAATTCACCCCTCCACTTT.

The J gene is TRBJ1-3, the V gene TRBV13; no clear D gene. Trimming pared 3 bases from V and 0 bases from J, leaving 12 bases between. Per the germline V gene, CDR1 is PRHDT and CDR2 is FYEKMQ (reference sequence). This CDR3 contains 16 residues. CDR3 sequence reads: CASSFFRPLSGNTIYF. The CDR3 region has the DNA TGTGCCAGCAGCTTCTTCCGCCCCCTCTCTGGAAACACCATATATTTT.

This chain connects TRBV7-9 to TRBJ2-1; TRBD2 aligns across 8 bases. V shed 4 bases, J shed 2 bases, and the junction held 7 bases outside the gene matches. Germline CDR1 reads SEHNR; CDR2 reads FQNEAQ (reference sequence). CDR3 size: 16 residues. DNA of the CDR3: TGTGCCAGCAGCTCTCCCGGCGGGGGGCCCTACAATGAGCAGTTCTTC. Translated: CASSSPGGGPYNEQFF. The full variable domain, rest sourced from reference TRBV7-9 and TRBJ2-1, is DTGVSQNPRHKITKRGQNVTFRCDPISEHNRLYWYRQTLGQGPEFLTYFQNEAQLEKSRLLSDRFSAERPKGSFSTLEIQRTEQGDSAMYLCASSSPGGGPYNEQFFGPGTRLTVL.

The rearrangement joins TRBV12-3 or TRBV12-4 to TRBJ1-2; 8 bases are shared with TRBD1. Trimming cost V 5 bases and J 8 bases; bases outside gene matches: 7. CDR3 length: 13 amino acids. The CDR3 loop reads CASSPTGVGGYTF. The CDR3 DNA reads as TGTGCCAGCAGTCCGACAGGGGTGGGAGGCTACACCTTC.

The chain employs TRBV5-6 and TRBJ2-7, with no clear D. Trimming stripped 4 bases from V and 4 bases from J, with 9 bases between. This CDR3 region has 12 residues. The V gene's germline CDR1 is SGHDT and CDR2 YYEEEE. The CDR3 protein is CASSIQSYEQYV. CDR3 nucleotides: TGTGCCAGCAGCATACAGAGTTACGAGCAGTACGTC.

The chain links TRBV2 to TRBJ1-2, with D tentatively TRBD1 (6 bases). Trimming shortened V by 4 bases and J by 2 bases, and 14 bases separated the two germline ends. Germline V gives CDR1 SNHLY, CDR2 FYNNEI. This CDR3 is 15 amino acids long. This CDR3 reads CASSGSTGSNYGYTF. CDR3 in DNA: TGTGCCAGCAGTGGGTCAACAGGGTCCAACTATGGCTACACCTTC.

V usage is TRBV7-2 and J usage is TRBJ1-1; perhaps TRBD1 as D (6 bases). Trimming shortened V by 5 bases and J by 1 base, and 11 bases separated the two germline ends. CDR1 and CDR2 (germline): SGHTA, FQGNSA. The CDR3 is 14 residues long. In DNA, the CDR3 is TGTGCCAGCAGCAACAGGGCTGGGAACACTGAAGCTTTCTTT. It yields the protein CASSNRAGNTEAFF.

The V call is TRBV18, the J call TRBJ2-3; 7 bases agree with TRBD1. CDR3 length equals 15 residues. Germline CDR1 KGHSH, CDR2 LQKENI. The V and J ends lost 1 base and 0 bases, in that order; junction bases with no gene match: 1. The CDR3 spells CASSPQGQSTDTQYF. DNA for the CDR3: TGTGCCAGCTCACCACAGGGACAGAGCACAGATACGCAGTATTTT.

This chain links TRBV7-9 with TRBJ1-2, with D unclear. The CDR3 runs 16 residues. V dropped 3 bases and J dropped 0 bases, with 14 bases sitting between them. Germline V gene lookup returns CDR1 SEHNR and CDR2 FQNEAQ (reference sequence). The DNA for the CDR3 is TGTGCCAGCAGCTTCGCCACGGGTGGGGCTAACTATGGCTACACCTTC. Residues: CASSFATGGANYGYTF.

This clone occurred once. V is TRBV11-2 and J is TRBJ2-2; the match to TRBD1 covers 8 bases. V lost 6 bases, J lost 6 bases, and 9 bases stayed unmatched. CDR1 is SGHAT and CDR2 is FQNNGV in the germline V gene. The length of the CDR3 is 15 residues. As DNA, the CDR3 is TGTGCCAGCAGGTTGACAGGGGCGGAGGCCGGGGAGCTGTTTTTT. Protein sequence: CASRLTGAEAGELFF. The variable domain in full, completed from reference TRBV11-2 and TRBJ2-2, reads EAGVAQSPRYKIIEKRQSVAFWCNPISGHATLYWYQQILGQGPKLLIQFQNNGVVDDSQLPKDRFSAERLKGVDSTLKIQPAKLEDSAVYLCASRLTGAEAGELFFGEGSRLTVL.

The chain is built from TRBV10-3 and TRBJ1-1, with D possibly being TRBD1 (5 bases). In germline, CDR1 is ENHRY, CDR2 SYGVKD. V lost 2 bases and J 1 base, leaving 8 bases between the germline ends. This CDR3 spans 14 amino acids. CDR3 amino acids: CAISEGAANTEAFF. CDR3 nucleotides: TGTGCCATCAGTGAGGGGGCGGCGAACACTGAAGCTTTCTTT.

In DNA, the CDR3 is TGTGCTAGTGGTTTGGCATTAGGGACTAATGAAAAACTGTTTTTT. Translated, it gives CASGLALGTNEKLFF. This chain joins TRBV12-5 and TRBJ1-4; D uncertain. Trimming shortened V by 1 base and J by 2 bases, and 8 bases separated the two germline ends. Germline-derived CDR1 and CDR2 are LGHNT and FRNRAP. This CDR3 spans 15 amino acids.

The chain joins TRBV15 to TRBJ2-2; TRBD1 is a possible D gene (6 bases). CDR3 length equals 14 residues. Germline V gene data show CDR1 as LNHNV and CDR2 as YYDKDF (reference sequence). V lost 0 bases to trimming and J lost 5 bases, with 7 bases between them. The CDR3: CATSREGGTGELFF. As DNA, the CDR3 is TGTGCCACCAGCAGAGAAGGGGGAACCGGGGAGCTGTTTTTT. The full variable domain, completed using reference TRBV15 and TRBJ2-2, is DAMVIQNPRYQVTQFGKPVTLSCSQTLNHNVMYWYQQKSSQAPKLLFHYYDKDFNNEADTPDNFQSRRPNTSFCFLDIRSPGLGDTAMYLCATSREGGTGELFFGEGSRLTVL.

V is TRBV6-2 or TRBV6-3 and J is TRBJ1-5, with D tentatively TRBD1 (6 bases). V gave up 4 bases and J gave up 3 bases, with 16 bases separating them. The CDR3 runs to 16 residues. CDR1 is MNHEY, CDR2 SVGEGT, per germline. CDR3 region: CASSSISQGFNQPQHF. CDR3 bases: TGTGCCAGCAGTTCAATATCACAGGGATTCAATCAGCCCCAGCATTTT.

This CDR3 is CASSLSPGDGKNIQYF. CDR3 nucleotide sequence: TGTGCCAGCAGTTTAAGCCCGGGAGATGGCAAAAACATTCAGTACTTC. The chain is built from TRBV6-5 and TRBJ2-4, with D possibly TRBD2 on 6 matching bases. CDR3 length: 16 residues. The germline V gene encodes CDR1 MNHEY and CDR2 SVGAGI. V was trimmed by 4 bases and J by 3 bases, leaving 16 bases between them.

This rearrangement joins TRBV15 to TRBJ1-2, with TRBD1 as a possible D gene (6 bases). Trimming shortened V by 5 bases and J by 7 bases, and 17 bases separated the two germline ends. CDR1 and CDR2 from the germline V gene are LNHNV and YYDKDF (reference sequence). This CDR3 comprises 14 residues. CDR3 amino acids: CATSLRGGAAGYTF. The CDR3 DNA reads as TGTGCCACCAGCCTACGAGGGGGAGCCGCTGGCTACACCTTC.

This sequence joins TRBV25-1 and TRBJ2-5; 9 bases are shared with TRBD1. Germline-derived CDR1 and CDR2 are MGHDK and SYGVNS. CDR3 length: 16 amino acids. After removal of 4 bases from V and 0 bases from J, the junction contained 6 bases not matched to a gene. The CDR3 DNA is TGTGCCAGCAGTGTCGGGACAGGGTCGTACCAAGAGACCCAGTACTTC. Its protein product is CASSVGTGSYQETQYF.

The gene calls are TRBV7-2 and TRBJ2-4; 9 bases are shared with TRBD2. CDR1 and CDR2 (germline): SGHTA, FQGNSA. V lost 6 bases, J lost 0 bases, and 9 bases stayed unmatched. The CDR3 is 17 amino acids. CDR3 in amino acids: CASSTTSGFLAKNIQYF. The CDR3, as DNA: TGTGCCAGCAGTACGACTAGCGGATTCCTAGCCAAAAACATTCAGTACTTC.

The chain has TRBV27 and TRBJ1-5; D gene ambiguous. V dropped 4 bases and J dropped 5 bases, with 12 bases sitting between them. Germline CDR1 reads MNHEY; CDR2 reads SMNVEV (reference sequence). The CDR3 consists of 14 residues. The DNA for the CDR3 is TGTGCCAGCAGTTGGGGTTACGTGGATCAGCCCCAGCATTTT. It is translated as CASSWGYVDQPQHF.

The J gene is TRBJ1-1, the V gene TRBV2; D may be TRBD1 (6 bases). The CDR3 is made up of 14 amino acids. V dropped 7 bases and J dropped 1 base, with 13 bases sitting between them. Germline-derived CDR1 and CDR2 are SNHLY and FYNNEI. CDR3 loop: CASKGDMRNTEAFF. Written as DNA, the CDR3 is TGTGCCAGCAAAGGGGACATGAGGAACACTGAAGCTTTCTTT.

This clone was counted a few times. This sequence joins TRBV11-2 and TRBJ2-2; weak D call: TRBD2 (7 bases). Trimming stripped 5 bases from V and 0 bases from J, with 10 bases between. The CDR3 is 15 amino acids. Germline lookup yields CDR1 SGHAT and CDR2 FQNNGV. The CDR3 DNA follows: TGTGCCAGCAGCCGGGGGGCGGCGAACACCGGGGAGCTGTTTTTT. Amino acid sequence: CASSRGAANTGELFF. The variable domain in full, completed from reference TRBV11-2 and TRBJ2-2, reads EAGVAQSPRYKIIEKRQSVAFWCNPISGHATLYWYQQILGQGPKLLIQFQNNGVVDDSQLPKDRFSAERLKGVDSTLKIQPAKLEDSAVYLCASSRGAANTGELFFGEGSRLTVL.

This chain links TRBV18 with TRBJ1-2; TRBD1 might be the D (6 bases). Trimming took off 4 bases at V and 3 bases at J, with 12 bases between the two ends. This CDR3 comprises 14 residues. CDR1 and CDR2 (germline): KGHSH, LQKENI. For the CDR3, the DNA is TGTGCCAGCTCACAGGGGGGCATCGACTATGGCTACACCTTC. This gives the protein CASSQGGIDYGYTF.

The chain combines TRBV21-1 with TRBJ1-2; the D segment call TRBD1 is taken from the table without a DNA check. TRBV21-1 has pseudogene status. This CDR3 has 16 residues. CDR3 region: CASSLLRGRNNYGYTF. CDR3 nucleotides: TGTGCCAGCAGCCTTCTCAGGGGCCGGAATAACTATGGCTACACCTTC.

The rearrangement joins TRBV12-5 to TRBJ2-5, with D perhaps given as TRBD1 or TRBD2 (6 bases each). The germline V gene encodes CDR1 LGHNT and CDR2 FRNRAP. The V and J ends lost 7 bases and 5 bases respectively, with 14 bases between them. The CDR3 extends over 13 amino acids. The CDR3 DNA sequence: TGTGCTAGTGCCTTGGGGGGCAGGGAGACCCAGTACTTC. As protein: CASALGGRETQYF.

The rearrangement links TRBV3-1 (or the pseudogene TRBV3-2) to TRBJ2-3; D may be TRBD2 (6 bases). Germline V gives CDR1 LGHDT, CDR2 YNNKEL (reference sequence). This CDR3 spans 17 amino acids. Trimming stripped 0 bases from V and 6 bases from J, with 19 bases between. The DNA of the CDR3 is TGTGCCAGCAGCCAAGATCCGGCGACTAGTAACTCGGATACGCAGTATTTT. This gives the protein CASSQDPATSNSDTQYF.

The chain links TRBV5-4 to TRBJ2-5; 10 bases are a match to TRBD2. This CDR3 region has 18 residues. Germline CDR1 SGHNT, CDR2 YYREEE (reference sequence). After removal of 0 bases from V and 2 bases from J, the junction contained 10 bases not matched to a gene. CDR3 sequence (DNA): TGTGCCAGCAGCTTGGGAATAGCGGGGGGTCTGAAACAAGAGACCCAGTACTTC. Translating it yields CASSLGIAGGLKQETQYF.

This clone was detected only a few times. J is TRBJ1-2 and V is TRBV4-1; weak D call: TRBD1 (6 bases). The CDR3 totals 16 residues. Germline assignment: CDR1 MGHRA and CDR2 YSYEKL. Trimming cost V 4 bases and J 2 bases, with 17 bases left between them. The CDR3, as DNA: TGCGCCAGCAGCCCCTGGACGGTTACAGGGAACTATGGCTACACCTTC. Its translation is CASSPWTVTGNYGYTF.

In this sample, this clone turned up a few times. J is TRBJ2-2 and V is TRBV6-6, with 8 bases matching TRBD2. Germline values: CDR1 MNHNY, CDR2 SVGAGI (reference sequence). The CDR3 is made up of 18 amino acids. J was trimmed by 0 bases and V by 5 bases; bases with no gene match: 11. The CDR3 loop reads CASSQSGGLSTNTGELFF. CDR3 nucleotide sequence: TGTGCCAGCAGTCAGAGCGGGGGCCTTAGTACGAACACCGGGGAGCTGTTTTTT.

The rearrangement joins TRBV5-1 to TRBJ1-2; the D gene is possibly TRBD1 (5 bases). This CDR3 has 14 amino acids. The germline V and J ends were trimmed by 0 bases and 7 bases, with 13 bases remaining between them. Per the germline V gene, CDR1 is SGHRS and CDR2 is YFSETQ. CDR3 region: CASSLEVTASGYTF. The CDR3 nucleotides are TGCGCCAGCAGCTTGGAGGTGACAGCGTCTGGCTACACCTTC.